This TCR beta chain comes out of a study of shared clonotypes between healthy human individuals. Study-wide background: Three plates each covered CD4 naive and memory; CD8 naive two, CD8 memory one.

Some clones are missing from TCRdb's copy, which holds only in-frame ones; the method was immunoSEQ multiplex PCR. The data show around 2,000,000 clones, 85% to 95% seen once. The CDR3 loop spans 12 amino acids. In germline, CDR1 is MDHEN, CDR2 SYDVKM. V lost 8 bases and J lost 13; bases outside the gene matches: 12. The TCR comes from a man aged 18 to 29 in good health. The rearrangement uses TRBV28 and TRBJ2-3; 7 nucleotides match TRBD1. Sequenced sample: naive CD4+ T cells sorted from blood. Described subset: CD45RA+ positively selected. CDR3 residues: CASYRQGRGEYF. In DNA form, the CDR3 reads TGTGCCAGCTATCGACAGGGTAGGGGAGAGTATTTT.